These T cell receptor beta chains were read from a single sample in a study of T-cell reconstitution after alpha-beta-depleted transplantation in children. MiXCR, applied by TCRdb to the PCR reads, yields one record per CDR3 protein. This repertoire shows around 380,000 distinct CDR3 sequences, approximately 11% found once; its top ten account for 4.5% to 6.5%. This material consisted of PBMCs from the stem cell graft donor, taken from the stem cell graft. These receptors all stem from a human donor who donated a stem cell graft to a child with acute myeloid leukemia. Both conserved end residues are part of each CDR3. A D gene is named only where the DNA matches it firmly. The listing skips clone size in some rows; elsewhere it reads once, few, many or a size class.

clone_size,j_call,d_call,v_call,cdr3_aa,cdr3_nt
few,TRBJ2-1,NA,TRBV6-5,CASSYGSTYNEQFF,TGTGCCAGCAGTTACGGCAGCACCTACAATGAGCAGTTCTTC
NA,TRBJ1-2,TRBD1,TRBV5-1,CASSGQGARGYTF,TGCGCCAGCAGCGGACAGGGGGCCCGCGGCTACACCTTC
NA,TRBJ2-4,NA,TRBV20-1,CSAREDAIQYF,TGCAGTGCTAGAGAGGATGCCATTCAGTACTTC
NA,TRBJ2-3,NA,TRBV24-1,CATSAGISSTDTQYF,TGTGCCACCAGTGCAGGGATTTCTAGCACAGATACGCAGTATTTT
few,TRBJ2-1,NA,TRBV6-5,CASTPGVYNEQFF,TGTGCCAGCACCCCGGGAGTCTACAATGAGCAGTTCTTC
few,TRBJ2-1,TRBD2,TRBV24-1,CATSDLAGGPRFF,TGTGCCACCAGTGATCTAGCGGGAGGGCCCCGGTTCTTC
NA,TRBJ2-2,TRBD1,TRBV12-3/TRBV12-4,CASSPLGQGSGELFF,TGTGCCAGCAGCCCGCTGGGACAGGGGTCCGGGGAGCTGTTTTTT
few,TRBJ1-1,TRBD1,TRBV12-3/TRBV12-4,CASSSTPGTGDQVPEAFF,TGTGCCAGCAGTTCGACACCCGGGACAGGGGACCAAGTGCCTGAAGCTTTCTTT
NA,TRBJ2-3,TRBD1,TRBV5-1,CASSFSDRVTNTQYF,TGCGCCAGCAGCTTCTCTGACAGGGTAACAAATACGCAGTATTTT
NA,TRBJ1-5,NA,TRBV12-3/TRBV12-4,CASSLEADQPQHF,TGTGCCAGCAGTTTAGAGGCTGATCAGCCCCAGCATTTT
few,TRBJ1-3,TRBD1,TRBV6-5,CASSYSTGTGNTIYF,TGTGCCAGCAGTTACTCGACAGGGACAGGAAACACCATATATTTT
few,TRBJ2-5,NA,TRBV2,CASRGGPGETQYF,TGTGCCAGCAGGGGGGGGCCTGGAGAGACCCAGTACTTC
NA,TRBJ2-1,NA,TRBV7-9,CASSSREGPEASLYNEQFF,TGTGCCAGCAGCTCCCGAGAGGGCCCGGAGGCCTCCCTATACAATGAGCAGTTCTTC
few,TRBJ2-2,NA,TRBV20-1,CSARRPDGAGSLGGELFF,TGCAGTGCTAGACGCCCAGACGGGGCAGGGTCCCTCGGCGGGGAGCTGTTTTTT
few,TRBJ2-1,TRBD2,TRBV11-2,CASSLGTTGLAGYNEQFF,TGTGCCAGCAGCTTAGGGACGACAGGACTAGCGGGGTACAATGAGCAGTTCTTC
many,TRBJ2-5,TRBD1,TRBV9,CASSAQMTGQETQYF,TGTGCCAGCAGCGCTCAAATGACAGGGCAAGAGACCCAGTACTTC
NA,TRBJ2-5,NA,TRBV5-1,CASSILPGPQETQYF,TGCGCCAGCAGCATCCTACCGGGACCACAAGAGACCCAGTACTTC
few,TRBJ2-1,NA,TRBV29-1,CSVVAGTTSYNEQFF,TGCAGCGTTGTGGCCGGGACCACCTCCTACAATGAGCAGTTCTTC
NA,TRBJ2-3,TRBD2,TRBV20-1,CSAPSLLAGAIDTQYF,TGCAGTGCTCCTAGCCTACTAGCGGGAGCGATAGATACGCAGTATTTT
many,TRBJ2-7,TRBD2,TRBV6-2/TRBV6-3,CASKREGPYEQYF,TGTGCCAGCAAACGGGAGGGTCCCTACGAGCAGTACTTC
many,TRBJ2-5,NA,TRBV12-3/TRBV12-4,CASSPGTRETQYF,TGTGCCAGCAGTCCCGGGACGCGAGAGACCCAGTACTTC
NA,TRBJ2-7,NA,TRBV9,CASSVAGTAYEQYF,TGTGCCAGCAGCGTAGCAGGGACCGCCTACGAGCAGTACTTC
few,TRBJ2-3,NA,TRBV4-1,CASSQAGTSPDTQYF,TGCGCCAGCAGCCAGGCCGGGACTTCCCCAGATACGCAGTATTTT
NA,TRBJ2-4,TRBD2,TRBV7-8,CASSSPTSGGAKNIQYF,TGTGCCAGCAGCTCTCCTACTAGCGGGGGGGCCAAAAACATTCAGTACTTC
NA,TRBJ2-1,TRBD2,TRBV20-1,CSARLAGVGNEQFF,TGCAGTGCTAGACTAGCGGGAGTGGGGAATGAGCAGTTCTTC
few,TRBJ2-5,TRBD2,TRBV20-1,CSARDGTSQETQYF,TGCAGTGCTAGAGATGGGACTAGCCAAGAGACCCAGTACTTC
NA,TRBJ2-1,TRBD2,TRBV5-1,CASSVHGSGGPLNEQFF,TGCGCCAGCAGCGTGCATGGATCGGGAGGGCCCCTCAATGAGCAGTTCTTC
few,TRBJ1-1,NA,TRBV12-3/TRBV12-4,CASSFGLLNTVAFF,TGTGCCAGCAGTTTTGGACTTCTGAACACTGTAGCTTTCTTT
NA,TRBJ2-3,NA,TRBV7-6,CASSLVPSESTDTQYF,TGTGCCAGCAGCTTAGTCCCGAGCGAGAGCACAGATACGCAGTATTTT
few,TRBJ2-1,NA,TRBV20-1,CSARALEGWSYNEQFF,TGCAGTGCTAGAGCCCTCGAGGGTTGGTCCTACAATGAGCAGTTCTTC
NA,TRBJ2-3,NA,TRBV10-3,CAIRFGTALTDTQYF,TGTGCCATCAGATTCGGGACTGCCTTGACAGATACGCAGTATTTT
many,TRBJ2-7,TRBD1,TRBV7-9,CASSRRTGVEQYF,TGTGCCAGCAGCCGTAGGACAGGGGTCGAGCAGTACTTC
few,TRBJ2-1,TRBD1,TRBV20-1,CSASPETGINEQFF,TGCAGTGCTAGTCCGGAGACAGGGATCAATGAGCAGTTCTTC
few,TRBJ2-5,NA,TRBV7-2,CASSFQGGEEETQYF,TGTGCCAGCAGCTTCCAGGGGGGAGAGGAGGAGACCCAGTACTTC
many,TRBJ1-4,NA,TRBV20-1,CSARRGAKTNEKLFF,TGCAGTGCTAGGAGGGGGGCCAAAACTAATGAAAAACTGTTTTTT
NA,TRBJ2-7,TRBD2,TRBV3-1,CASSYRGGHYEQYF,TGTGCCAGCAGCTACCGGGGGGGTCACTACGAGCAGTACTTC
NA,TRBJ2-7,NA,TRBV10-3,CAISDLAGAKTSAAF,TGTGCCATCAGTGATCTGGCGGGGGCGAAGACTAGTGCAGCATTC
NA,TRBJ1-2,NA,TRBV20-1,CSARVPKQGNYGYTF,TGCAGTGCTAGAGTACCGAAACAGGGAAACTATGGCTACACCTTC
NA,TRBJ2-3,NA,TRBV30,CAYESRARRNTQYF,TGTGCCTACGAGAGCAGGGCCCGTAGGAATACGCAGTATTTT
few,TRBJ2-3,TRBD2,TRBV29-1,CSARLASTDTQYF,TGCAGCGCCAGACTAGCAAGCACAGATACGCAGTATTTT
NA,TRBJ2-5,TRBD1,TRBV28,CASSFSGQGRWETQYF,TGTGCCAGCAGTTTTAGCGGACAGGGGAGGTGGGAGACCCAGTACTTC
few,TRBJ1-2,NA,TRBV29-1,CSGGPGGVGGYTF,TGCAGCGGCGGGCCAGGCGGAGTGGGAGGCTACACCTTC
NA,TRBJ1-6,TRBD1,TRBV12-3/TRBV12-4,CASSLGQGVLGVTSPLHF,TGTGCCAGCAGTTTAGGACAGGGAGTTCTTGGTGTAACTTCACCCCTCCACTTT
many,TRBJ2-7,NA,TRBV5-4,CASSLGPPDEQYF,TGTGCCAGCAGCTTGGGACCGCCGGACGAGCAGTACTTC
NA,TRBJ2-3,NA,TRBV2,CASSELLGSTDTQYF,TGTGCCAGCAGTGAGCTTCTGGGTAGCACAGATACGCAGTATTTT
few,TRBJ2-2,NA,TRBV18,CASSPPLQVNTGELFF,TGTGCCAGCTCACCACCGCTACAGGTGAACACCGGGGAGCTGTTTTTT
few,TRBJ1-5,NA,TRBV21-1,CASSNPFYSNQPQHF,TGTGCCAGCAGCAACCCTTTTTATAGCAATCAGCCCCAGCATTTT
many,TRBJ2-1,NA,TRBV5-1,CASSLSGNEQFF,TGCGCCAGCAGCTTGTCGGGGAATGAGCAGTTCTTC
NA,TRBJ2-7,TRBD2,TRBV7-8,CASSSAGTSSYEQYF,TGTGCCAGCAGCTCAGCCGGGACTAGCTCCTACGAGCAGTACTTC
few,TRBJ2-1,NA,TRBV5-1,CASSGDYEQFF,TGCGCCAGCAGCGGGGACTATGAGCAGTTCTTC
many,TRBJ1-6,TRBD1,TRBV12-3/TRBV12-4,CASKTGTEHNSPLHF,TGTGCCAGCAAGACGGGGACAGAGCATAATTCACCCCTCCACTTT
many,TRBJ1-3,NA,TRBV18,CASSPGAGSTIYF,TGTGCCAGCTCACCAGGGGCCGGGAGCACCATATATTTT
few,TRBJ2-1,NA,TRBV19,CASRSGYEQFF,TGTGCCAGCCGTTCGGGATACGAGCAGTTCTTC